A selection of T cell receptor beta chains follows, all from one sample in a study of T-cell reconstitution after alpha-beta-depleted transplantation in children. TCRdb reprocessed the PCR reads via MiXCR and lists one record per CDR3 protein. This sample has a few hundred thousand distinct CDR3 sequences, with roughly 15% found just once. The specimen was PBMCs, collected from the stem cell graft. Source of these receptors: a human donor who donated a stem cell graft to a child with Fanconi anemia. The CDR3 runs from the conserved cysteine through the conserved F or W. The D gene is left open where the match is weak. Not all rows give a size; the values are once, few, many and, for expanded clones, a class.

d_gene: .
v_gene: TRBV5-6
abundance: few
j_gene: TRBJ1-1
CDR3aa: CASSSMMGGGTEAFF
CDR3nt: TGTGCCAGCAGCTCAATGATGGGGGGCGGCACTGAAGCTTTCTTT

d_gene: .
v_gene: TRBV7-6
abundance: many
j_gene: TRBJ2-7
CDR3aa: CASSLDGRPYEQYF
CDR3nt: TGTGCCAGCAGCCTTGATGGGAGACCCTACGAGCAGTACTTC

d_gene: .
v_gene: TRBV5-1
abundance: .
j_gene: TRBJ1-1
CDR3aa: CASSLPGPGNTEAFF
CDR3nt: TGCGCCAGCAGCTTACCGGGCCCAGGGAACACTGAAGCTTTCTTT

d_gene: .
v_gene: TRBV27
abundance: few
j_gene: TRBJ1-1
CDR3aa: CASSYRESTEAFF
CDR3nt: TGTGCCAGCAGTTACAGGGAATCCACTGAAGCTTTCTTT

d_gene: .
v_gene: TRBV2
abundance: few
j_gene: TRBJ2-3
CDR3aa: CASSERGTPTQYF
CDR3nt: TGTGCCAGCAGTGAACGTGGGACACCTACGCAGTATTTT

d_gene: .
v_gene: TRBV6-5
abundance: .
j_gene: TRBJ1-2
CDR3aa: CASSYVGGKNGYTF
CDR3nt: TGTGCCAGCAGTTACGTAGGGGGGAAGAATGGCTACACCTTC

d_gene: .
v_gene: TRBV5-1
abundance: few
j_gene: TRBJ1-2
CDR3aa: CASSLGPSQGYTF
CDR3nt: TGCGCCAGCAGCTTGGGACCTTCCCAGGGCTACACCTTC

d_gene: TRBD1
v_gene: TRBV11-2
abundance: .
j_gene: TRBJ1-5
CDR3aa: CASSPRQGNSNQPQHF
CDR3nt: TGTGCCAGCAGCCCTCGACAGGGGAATAGCAATCAGCCCCAGCATTTT

d_gene: .
v_gene: TRBV9
abundance: many
j_gene: TRBJ1-6
CDR3aa: CASSSTYNSPLHF
CDR3nt: TGTGCCAGCAGCTCGACTTATAATTCACCCCTCCACTTT

d_gene: .
v_gene: TRBV11-2
abundance: few
j_gene: TRBJ1-1
CDR3aa: CASSLDRQNDAFF
CDR3nt: TGTGCCAGCAGCTTAGATAGACAGAACGATGCTTTCTTT

d_gene: TRBD1
v_gene: TRBV20-1
abundance: many
j_gene: TRBJ2-2
CDR3aa: CSASRQGNTGELFF
CDR3nt: TGCAGTGCTAGTAGACAGGGGAACACCGGGGAGCTGTTTTTT

d_gene: .
v_gene: TRBV12-3/TRBV12-4
abundance: .
j_gene: TRBJ1-2
CDR3aa: CASTSQYVYGYTF
CDR3nt: TGTGCCAGCACCTCCCAATACGTGTATGGCTACACCTTC

d_gene: .
v_gene: TRBV20-1
abundance: few
j_gene: TRBJ1-1
CDR3aa: CSARRGGLTEAFF
CDR3nt: TGCAGTGCCCGGAGGGGGGGCTTGACTGAAGCTTTCTTT

d_gene: TRBD1
v_gene: TRBV2
abundance: many
j_gene: TRBJ1-5
CDR3aa: CASSGGYQPQHF
CDR3nt: TGTGCCAGTTCAGGGGGATATCAGCCCCAGCATTTT

d_gene: TRBD1
v_gene: TRBV5-6
abundance: few
j_gene: TRBJ1-1
CDR3aa: CASSLFVLDRENGAFF
CDR3nt: TGTGCCAGCAGCTTGTTTGTGTTGGACAGGGAGAACGGAGCTTTCTTT

d_gene: TRBD1
v_gene: TRBV5-1
abundance: .
j_gene: TRBJ1-1
CDR3aa: CASSLSTGGVWTEAFF
CDR3nt: TGCGCCAGCAGCTTGTCGACAGGGGGCGTTTGGACTGAAGCTTTCTTT

d_gene: .
v_gene: TRBV30
abundance: few
j_gene: TRBJ1-4
CDR3aa: CAWSQVQISGEKLFF
CDR3nt: TGTGCCTGGAGTCAAGTCCAGATCTCAGGTGAAAAACTGTTTTTT

d_gene: TRBD2
v_gene: TRBV7-6
abundance: .
j_gene: TRBJ2-7
CDR3aa: CASSLDSGGSPYEQYF
CDR3nt: TGTGCCAGCAGCTTAGACAGCGGGGGGTCCCCCTACGAGCAGTACTTC

d_gene: .
v_gene: TRBV15
abundance: .
j_gene: TRBJ2-7
CDR3aa: CATSTSRRGEQYF
CDR3nt: TGTGCCACCAGCACTTCCAGACGTGGCGAGCAGTACTTC

d_gene: .
v_gene: TRBV7-9
abundance: many
j_gene: TRBJ2-4
CDR3aa: CASTDSISKNIQYF
CDR3nt: TGTGCCAGCACCGATAGTATATCCAAAAACATTCAGTACTTC

d_gene: .
v_gene: TRBV12-3/TRBV12-4
abundance: few
j_gene: TRBJ1-2
CDR3aa: CASMRGIYGYTF
CDR3nt: TGTGCCAGCATGCGCGGTATCTATGGCTACACCTTC

d_gene: .
v_gene: TRBV12-3/TRBV12-4
abundance: many
j_gene: TRBJ2-3
CDR3aa: CASSFVSTDTQYF
CDR3nt: TGTGCCAGCAGTTTTGTTAGCACAGATACGCAGTATTTT

d_gene: TRBD1
v_gene: TRBV12-3/TRBV12-4
abundance: few
j_gene: TRBJ1-1
CDR3aa: CASSSATGGPPEAFF
CDR3nt: TGTGCCAGCAGTTCCGCGACAGGGGGCCCCCCTGAAGCTTTCTTT

d_gene: .
v_gene: TRBV9
abundance: many
j_gene: TRBJ2-1
CDR3aa: CASSVSLAGERGEQFF
CDR3nt: TGTGCCAGCAGCGTAAGTCTGGCAGGTGAAAGGGGTGAGCAGTTCTTC

d_gene: .
v_gene: TRBV15
abundance: few
j_gene: TRBJ2-3
CDR3aa: CATSRQQYTQYF
CDR3nt: TGTGCCACCAGCAGGCAACAGTATACGCAGTATTTT

d_gene: TRBD1
v_gene: TRBV2
abundance: .
j_gene: TRBJ1-5
CDR3aa: CASSGQGRNQPQHF
CDR3nt: TGTGCCAGCAGCGGACAGGGGCGCAATCAGCCCCAGCATTTT

d_gene: .
v_gene: TRBV12-3/TRBV12-4
abundance: few
j_gene: TRBJ1-6
CDR3aa: CASSLQGLGGSPLHF
CDR3nt: TGTGCCAGCAGTTTACAGGGGTTGGGTGGTTCACCCCTCCACTTT

d_gene: TRBD1
v_gene: TRBV5-1
abundance: .
j_gene: TRBJ1-1
CDR3aa: CASSLGTGGCTEAFF
CDR3nt: TGCGCCAGCAGCTTGGGGACAGGGGGTTGCACTGAAGCTTTCTTT

d_gene: .
v_gene: TRBV15
abundance: .
j_gene: TRBJ2-1
CDR3aa: CATSRERQTYNEQFF
CDR3nt: TGTGCCACCAGCAGAGAGAGGCAGACCTACAATGAGCAGTTCTTC

d_gene: .
v_gene: TRBV5-1
abundance: many
j_gene: TRBJ2-5
CDR3aa: CASSYGQQAETQYF
CDR3nt: TGCGCCAGCAGCTACGGCCAGCAGGCGGAGACCCAGTACTTC

d_gene: .
v_gene: TRBV11-2
abundance: few
j_gene: TRBJ1-2
CDR3aa: CASSLGPDGPNYGYTF
CDR3nt: TGTGCCAGCAGCTTAGGTCCTGACGGACCTAACTATGGCTACACCTTC

d_gene: TRBD2
v_gene: TRBV5-4
abundance: many
j_gene: TRBJ2-3
CDR3aa: CASSLAISGGALDTQYF
CDR3nt: TGTGCCAGCAGCTTGGCAATTAGCGGGGGGGCCTTAGATACGCAGTATTTT

d_gene: .
v_gene: TRBV19
abundance: .
j_gene: TRBJ2-7
CDR3aa: CASSIGLNAGSYEQYF
CDR3nt: TGTGCCAGTAGTATCGGGCTGAATGCAGGGTCCTACGAGCAGTACTTC

d_gene: TRBD2
v_gene: TRBV6-5
abundance: once
j_gene: TRBJ2-3
CDR3aa: CASSYSWTSGADTQYF
CDR3nt: TGTGCCAGCAGTTACAGCTGGACTAGCGGGGCAGATACGCAGTATTTT

d_gene: TRBD2
v_gene: TRBV2
abundance: few
j_gene: TRBJ2-1
CDR3aa: CASSDREETHEQFF
CDR3nt: TGTGCCAGCAGTGATCGGGAGGAGACACATGAGCAGTTCTTC

d_gene: TRBD1
v_gene: TRBV7-6
abundance: many
j_gene: TRBJ2-7
CDR3aa: CASSLGQGQEQYF
CDR3nt: TGTGCCAGCAGCTTAGGACAGGGCCAAGAGCAGTACTTC

d_gene: TRBD2
v_gene: TRBV20-1
abundance: few
j_gene: TRBJ2-1
CDR3aa: CSAEPQRGYNEQFF
CDR3nt: TGCAGTGCTGAACCCCAGCGGGGGTACAATGAGCAGTTCTTC

d_gene: TRBD2
v_gene: TRBV2
abundance: many
j_gene: TRBJ2-3
CDR3aa: CASSEVASGGLLEDTQYF
CDR3nt: TGTGCCAGCAGTGAAGTGGCTAGCGGGGGGCTACTAGAGGATACGCAGTATTTT

d_gene: .
v_gene: TRBV4-3
abundance: few
j_gene: TRBJ2-1
CDR3aa: CASSQGSVRNNEQFF
CDR3nt: TGCGCCAGCAGCCAAGGAAGTGTGAGGAACAATGAGCAGTTCTTC

d_gene: TRBD2
v_gene: TRBV11-2
abundance: once
j_gene: TRBJ2-1
CDR3aa: CASSFRLAGGTSGYNEQFF
CDR3nt: TGTGCCAGCAGCTTCCGACTAGCGGGAGGGACTTCAGGGTACAATGAGCAGTTCTTC

d_gene: .
v_gene: TRBV18
abundance: few
j_gene: TRBJ2-5
CDR3aa: CASSRGNSKETQYF
CDR3nt: TGTGCCAGCTCACGGGGGAACAGCAAAGAGACCCAGTACTTC

d_gene: TRBD1
v_gene: TRBV12-3/TRBV12-4
abundance: .
j_gene: TRBJ1-6
CDR3aa: CASSYDRVNSPLHF
CDR3nt: TGTGCCAGCAGTTACGACAGGGTGAATTCACCCCTCCACTTT